This TCR beta chain emerged from a study of glioma-infiltrating T cells after dendritic cell vaccination. The repertoire was sequenced with immunoSEQ multiplex PCR; TCRdb's copy has only in-frame clones and lacks some. The top ten clones hold around 10% of a sample with about 64,000 clones, about 89% of them seen once. Documented time point: after dendritic cell vaccination, including at tumor progression/relapse. This specimen was blood, taken after dendritic cell vaccination. This sequence originates from a human donor with glioblastoma.

CDR3 coding DNA: TGTGCCAGCTCACCCGGGACAGGGGTTAGCAATCAGCCCCAGCATTTT. Translation: CASSPGTGVSNQPQHF. This chain connects TRBV18 to TRBJ1-5; 10 nucleotides agree with TRBD1. The germline gives CDR1 KGHSH, CDR2 LQKENI. This CDR3 has 16 residues. V shed 3 bases and J 0 bases; nucleotides not matched to a gene: 2.